This record concerns one T cell receptor (beta chain) sequence. At least ten counts were recorded for this clonotype. Its binding antigen is unknown. Base-call qualities are not available, and no considerably larger clone is one nucleotide away. cDNA was synthesized by template-switch 5'RACE using a primer carrying a 10-nucleotide random unique molecular identifier by which each TCR transcript was tagged. Over 190 million TCR-beta sequences, covering 15-18 subjects, were produced in each sequencing run. Total RNA was extracted with the RNeasy kit. The KAPA Real-time Library Amplification kit was used to amplify TCR-beta VDJ regions with primers targeting the TCR constant region and the 5'RACE anchor. A first PCR added sample indexes and Illumina adaptors, and a second PCR then raised library yield. After purification with Ampure beads, the TCR product of roughly 650 bp was size-selected on a 2% E-gel SizeSelection system. Before pooling, library quality was checked on a Bioanalyzer, concentration was measured with Qubit, and libraries were quantified with the Kapa Library Quantification kit. An Illumina HiSeq 2500 sequenced the libraries paired-end 2 x 150 bp. To increase sequence diversity, roughly 24-31% phiX was spiked into each library pool. From the authors' description of their analysis: Quality-filtered reads were processed with the UMI-based MiGEC pipeline, which removed over 85% of raw TCR sequences during error correction. IMGT germline references were used for aligning VDJ genes, and each clonotype was defined as a unique CDR3 amino acid sequence together with its V-J genes. Clonal expansion, Shannon diversity and CDR3 relatedness were evaluated with VDJtools (CalcPairwiseDistances, ClusterSamples), while phylogenetic trees were built in CLCbio workbench. A clone was classed as expanded if it had 8 or more unique UMIs, a cutoff based on coefficient-of-variation modelling across technical triplicates. Using fastp at Q25 and MiXCR, TCRdb reprocessed the public reads and kept productive beta chains. For every CDR3 protein sequence, its rows merge into one entry that carries the most common genes and DNA. It is TCRdb's table, rather than the study itself, that gives the V and J calls and clone size. Recorded for this sample are about 24,000 distinct CDR3 sequences; around 15% of them occurred a single time. The ten largest clonotypes hold roughly 16% of the sample.

Libraries from unsorted PBMCs were made from 2 million PBMCs kept in RNAlater at -80 degrees C until RNA extraction. PBMCs were separated from peripheral blood using Ficoll-Hypaque density gradient centrifugation and then cryopreserved in liquid nitrogen. This sample is part of a study of neurological immune-mediated disorders (dated by TCRdb to about 2019). For the wider study: Peripheral blood TCR-beta repertoires from patients with HTLV-I-associated myelopathy (HAM/TSP), patients with multiple sclerosis, and healthy controls were compared in the study using UMI-based sequencing. Of the roughly 71 subjects in the cohort, about 14 were HAM/TSP patients, some 34 were multiple sclerosis patients, and approximately 20 were healthy controls. The 90 to 110 TCR-beta libraries covered PBMC samples along with longitudinal samples, technical triplicates, and paired sorted CD4+ and CD8+ T-cell subsets. Broader findings and caveats from the paper: No identical CDR3 amino acid sequences were found to be shared among expanded clones across subjects, suggesting that TCR-beta repertoires were private in all groups. TCR clonal expansion was highest in HAM/TSP patients and lowest in MS patients, with MS patients falling below even healthy controls.

Via the germline V gene, CDR1 is SGHAT and CDR2 FQNNGV. The CDR3, from cysteine to phenylalanine, totals 15 residues. The entry retains the CDR3 DNA only, 45 bases that are in frame from base 1. Clipping removes 5 bases from V and 5 bases from J, with 6 as the unmatched junction base count. Input material: PBMCs. The sequence came from a woman in her forties with HTLV-1-associated myelopathy (HAM/TSP). The sequence links TRBV11-2 to TRBJ2-5; TRBD2 lines up with 12 middle nucleotides. The DNA reads TGTGCCAGCAGCCGACCGCTAGCGGGGGGGGAGACCCAGTACTTC. It specifies CASSRPLAGGETQYF.